The 12 T cell receptor beta chains presented below share a single source sample, sequenced in a study of persistence of HIV-infected CD4 T cells. Their cognate antigens are unknown. The libraries were made with immunoSEQ version 4 in survey mode. TCRdb keeps only in-frame clones here, not all; method: immunoSEQ multiplex PCR. The sample records some 20,000 clones, 65% being singletons. Lysates of CMV-infected fibroblasts at 8 to 10 ug/mL stimulated these cells. CD4+ T cells upregulating both CD40 ligand and CD69 were sorted as responding cells. Sample: CD4+ T cells sorted from PBMCs after roughly 18-hour stimulation, taken from a patient who received antiretroviral therapy. These TCRs come from an adult woman with HIV who was CMV-seropositive.

The gene calls are TRBV29-1 and TRBJ1-1; no firm D call. The V end lost 6 bases, the J end lost 3 bases, and 14 bases lay between the germline ends. Per germline, CDR1 SQVTM and CDR2 ANQGSEA. The CDR3 has 13 residues. Here the CDR3 DNA reads TGCAGCGTCCTGGAAGTACCCTACACTGAAGCTTTCTTT. Translating gives CSVLEVPYTEAFF.

The gene calls are TRBV29-1 and TRBJ2-3, with D perhaps given as TRBD1 or TRBD2 (5 bases each). Germline assignment: CDR1 SQVTM and CDR2 ANQGSEA. Trimming stripped 8 bases from V and 1 base from J, with 13 bases between. The CDR3 is made up of 13 amino acids. The CDR3 reads CSSGAGGTDTQYF. CDR3 in DNA: TGCAGCTCCGGGGCCGGGGGCACAGATACGCAGTATTTT.

The V and J genes are TRBV9 and TRBJ2-3; D possibly matches TRBD1 or TRBD2 (6 bases each). The germline CDR1 and CDR2 sequences are SGDLS and YYNGEE. The CDR3 sequence is 16 residues long. V shed 0 bases and J shed 4 bases, with 15 bases lying between them. The CDR3 DNA sequence: TGTGCCAGCAGCGTAGATTGGAGGGGGGCCGCAGATACGCAGTATTTT. It is translated as CASSVDWRGAADTQYF.

The chain recombines TRBV24-1 with TRBJ2-3, with TRBD2 identical over 7 bases. V shed 3 bases, J shed 5 bases, and the junction held 7 bases outside the gene matches. The CDR3 spans 15 residues. Germline CDR1 is KGHDR and CDR2 is SFDVKD. The CDR3 DNA follows: TGTGCCACCAGTGATGGGGGGGTCGGTCTAGATACGCAGTATTTT. It encodes CATSDGGVGLDTQYF.

The V call is TRBV7-6, the J call TRBJ1-2; weak D call: TRBD1 (5 bases). Germline V gives CDR1 SGHVS, CDR2 FNYEAQ. Trimming pared 5 bases from V and 4 bases from J, leaving 17 bases between. The CDR3 runs 15 residues. The CDR3 spells CASSPTGGGSYGYTF. In nucleotides, the CDR3 is TGTGCCAGCAGCCCGACGGGGGGGGGTAGCTATGGCTACACCTTC.

V is TRBV5-1 and J is TRBJ1-2; D gene unclear. Germline CDR1 SGHRS, CDR2 YFSETQ. The CDR3 runs to 14 residues. V lost 0 bases and J 0 bases, leaving 6 bases between the germline ends. Written as DNA, the CDR3 is TGCGCCAGCAGCTTGGAGGCAACTAACTATGGCTACACCTTC. Translating it yields CASSLEATNYGYTF.

The chain employs TRBV29-1 and TRBJ1-1; D is perhaps TRBD1 (6 bases). Trimming shortened V by 4 bases and J by 4 bases, and 16 bases separated the two germline ends. Germline V gives CDR1 SQVTM, CDR2 ANQGSEA. The CDR3 covers 14 residues. CDR3 residues: CSVGLGAIGTEAFF. Here the CDR3 DNA reads TGCAGCGTTGGCCTGGGGGCAATAGGCACTGAAGCTTTCTTT.

V gene TRBV12-3 or TRBV12-4 combines with J gene TRBJ2-1; D perhaps matches TRBD1 (6 bases). The CDR3 runs to 13 residues. Trimming pared 3 bases from V and 7 bases from J, leaving 10 bases between. The CDR3 DNA sequence: TGTGCCAGCAGTTTTTCTAGGGGGAATGAGCAGTTCTTC. It codes for CASSFSRGNEQFF.

The chain joins TRBV19 to TRBJ1-2; weak D call: TRBD1 (5 bases). The germline V and J ends were trimmed by 3 bases and 4 bases, with 9 bases remaining between them. The CDR3 has 13 amino acids. Germline CDR1 is LNHDA and CDR2 is SQIVND (reference sequence). The CDR3 DNA is TGTGCCAGTAGTATCTCCGGGGGCTATGGCTACACCTTC. Translating it yields CASSISGGYGYTF.

The chain uses TRBV7-3 and TRBJ2-3; D is undetermined. CDR3 length: 13 residues. The germline gives CDR1 SGHTA, CDR2 FQGTGA. The V gene lost 1 base and the J gene lost 2 bases, with 4 bases spanning the gap. This chain's CDR3 is CASSLNPTDTQYF. The CDR3 coding sequence is TGTGCCAGCAGCTTAAATCCCACAGATACGCAGTATTTT.

The chain combines TRBV19 with TRBJ1-5, with D possibly TRBD1 on 5 matching bases. The CDR3 sequence is 14 residues long. Trimming took off 6 bases at V and 4 bases at J, with 13 bases between the two ends. Germline lookup yields CDR1 LNHDA and CDR2 SQIVND (reference sequence). The CDR3 nucleotides are TGTGCCAGTAGGGAAGGCAGGGCGAATCAGCCCCAGCATTTT. It specifies CASREGRANQPQHF. The variable domain in full, with the rest retrieved from reference TRBV19 and TRBJ1-5, is DGGITQSPKYLFRKEGQNVTLSCEQNLNHDAMYWYRQDPGQGLRLIYYSQIVNDFQKGDIAEGYSVSREKKESFPLTVTSAQKNPTAFYLCASREGRANQPQHFGDGTRLSIL.

The chain combines TRBV5-1 with TRBJ2-7, with 8 bases matching TRBD1. V shed 6 bases, J shed 3 bases, and the junction held 11 bases outside the gene matches. From germline, CDR1 is SGHRS and CDR2 YFSETQ. This CDR3 region has 15 residues. In DNA form, the CDR3 reads TGCGCCAGCACCCCACGACAGGGGACGGACTACGAGCAGTACTTC. Its translation is CASTPRQGTDYEQYF.